Below, 23 T cell receptor beta chains from the same sample are listed, as sequenced in a study of T cell responses to AZD1222 COVID-19 vaccine. Sequencing was performed with immunoSEQ multiplex PCR; in TCRdb, only in-frame clones are kept and a portion is missing. Of approximately 130,000 clones in the sample, 89% were seen once. The sequences come from peripheral blood, collected 28 days after the second AZD1222 dose. The receptors shown here come from an adult who received the AZD1222 COVID-19 vaccine.

The rearrangement joins TRBV7-3 to TRBJ1-6, with 8 bases matching TRBD1. The germline gives CDR1 SGHTA, CDR2 FQGTGA. The V segment lost 0 bases and the J segment 7 bases; nucleotides outside the gene matches: 2. The CDR3 is made up of 15 amino acids. The CDR3: CASSLTGQGNSPLHF. The DNA for the CDR3 is TGTGCCAGCAGCTTAACTGGACAGGGAAATTCACCCCTCCACTTT.

The chain is built from TRBV11-2 and TRBJ2-4, with 9 bases fitting TRBD1. Germline V gene data show CDR1 as SGHAT and CDR2 as FQNNGV. V lost 3 bases and J lost 0; bases outside the gene matches: 12. This CDR3 spans 19 amino acids. The CDR3 region is CASSLQDRGGRIAKNIQYF. The CDR3 bases are TGTGCCAGCAGCTTGCAGGACAGGGGAGGTAGGATAGCCAAAAACATTCAGTACTTC.

The table lists this clone with a count of one. This chain uses TRBV6-2 or TRBV6-3 with TRBJ1-6, with a possible D match to TRBD1 (6 bases). V shed 5 bases and J shed 4 bases, with 21 bases lying between them. Per the germline V gene, CDR1 is MNHEY and CDR2 is SVGEGT. The CDR3 spans 18 residues. CDR3 DNA: TGTGCCAGCAGTCCAGGGGTTCGTCGACGGTTTTATAATTCACCCCTCCACTTT. Translating it yields CASSPGVRRRFYNSPLHF.

The genes are TRBV7-2 and TRBJ2-1, with D perhaps matching TRBD1 (5 bases). Germline V gene sequence: CDR1 SGHTA, CDR2 FQGNSA. V dropped 5 bases and J dropped 0 bases, with 11 bases sitting between them. The CDR3 extends over 15 amino acids. The CDR3 protein is CASSAGSSSYNEQFF. The CDR3 nucleotides read TGTGCCAGCAGCGCAGGGTCGAGCTCCTACAATGAGCAGTTCTTC.

The chain recombines TRBV7-2 with TRBJ1-2, with D possibly matching TRBD1 (6 bases). CDR1 SGHTA and CDR2 FQGNSA come from the germline V gene. The CDR3 length is 14 residues. V was shortened by 3 bases and J by 8 bases, with 16 bases between the two germline ends. The CDR3 nucleotides are TGTGCCAGCAGCTTCAACAGGGAATCGAACGGCTACACCTTC. Translated, it gives CASSFNRESNGYTF. Together with reference TRBV7-2 and TRBJ1-2, the CDR3 gives the full variable domain: GAGVSQSPSNKVTEKGKDVELRCDPISGHTALYWYRQSLGQGLEFLIYFQGNSAPDKSGLPSDRFSAERTGGSVSTLTIQRTQQEDSAVYLCASSFNRESNGYTFGSGTRLTVV.

Turning to this clone: The junction does not match germline at one end; this may be a read error. V usage is TRBV4-1 and J usage is TRBJ1-2; 8 bases agree with TRBD1. Germline loops: CDR1 MGHRA, CDR2 YSYEKL. The CDR3 loop spans 17 amino acids. This CDR3 is CARSRAHLAQGARGYTF. In DNA, the CDR3 is TGCGCCCGCAGCCGGGCCCACTTGGCGCAGGGGGCCAGAGGCTACACCTTC.

The chain is built from TRBV7-2 and TRBJ2-5; 8 bases fit TRBD1. The germline V gene has CDR1 SGHTA and CDR2 FQGNSA. After removal of 5 bases from V and 5 bases from J, the junction contained 7 bases not matched to a gene. This CDR3 contains 14 residues. This CDR3 reads CASSAGDRRETQYF. CDR3 bases: TGTGCCAGCAGCGCCGGGGACAGGAGGGAGACCCAGTACTTC. The whole variable domain, filled in from reference TRBV7-2 and TRBJ2-5, reads GAGVSQSPSNKVTEKGKDVELRCDPISGHTALYWYRQSLGQGLEFLIYFQGNSAPDKSGLPSDRFSAERTGGSVSTLTIQRTQQEDSAVYLCASSAGDRRETQYFGPGTRLLVL.

This chain links TRBV21-1 with TRBJ2-7. TRBV21-1 is shown as a pseudogene. This CDR3 region has 9 residues. This CDR3 is CASSSRTYF. The CDR3 bases are TGTGCCAGCAGCTCCCGTACGTACTTC.

The chain uses TRBV4-2 and TRBJ1-1; D remains unclear. V lost 0 bases, J lost 10 bases, and 6 bases lay in between. The CDR3 totals 11 residues. The germline V gene has CDR1 LGHNA and CDR2 YNFKEQ. The DNA for the CDR3 is TGTGCCAGCAGCCAAGAAGGCGCAGCTTTCTTT. Translated, it gives CASSQEGAAFF.

This sequence joins TRBV6-2 or TRBV6-3 and TRBJ1-5; unclear D gene. The CDR3 contains 18 residues. Germline V gives CDR1 MNHEY, CDR2 SVGEGT. The V gene lost 5 bases and the J gene lost 6 bases, with 26 bases spanning the gap. CDR3 protein: CASSLRAGDPYNGQPQHF. For the CDR3, the DNA is TGTGCCAGCAGTCTAAGGGCAGGCGACCCCTACAACGGTCAGCCCCAGCATTTT.

This clone was observed a single time. J is TRBJ1-1 and V is TRBV9; D gene unclear. Trimming stripped 2 bases from V and 0 bases from J, with 11 bases between. CDR1 is SGDLS, CDR2 YYNGEE, per germline. The length of the CDR3 is 15 residues. CDR3 residues: CASSVRLDMNTEAFF. In DNA form, the CDR3 reads TGTGCCAGCAGCGTCCGACTAGATATGAACACTGAAGCTTTCTTT.

A single count supports this clone. The V call is TRBV6-5, the J call TRBJ2-6; TRBD2 is a possible D gene (5 bases). The CDR3 has 14 amino acids. Germline CDR1 MNHEY, CDR2 SVGAGI. Trimming left V 8 bases short and J 4 bases short, with 12 bases between. The CDR3 nucleotides read TGTGCCAGCCGCCGGGAAAACGGGGCCAACGTCCTGACTTTC. It yields the protein CASRRENGANVLTF.

In DNA form, the CDR3 reads TGTGCCAGTAATTACGGGGGATTAACCGGGGAGCTGTTTTTT. Its protein product is CASNYGGLTGELFF. This sequence joins TRBV19 and TRBJ2-2; D might be TRBD2 (6 bases). CDR1 and CDR2 (germline): LNHDA, SQIVND (reference sequence). V was clipped by 7 bases and J by 5 bases, with 14 bases between them. The CDR3 is 14 residues long.

V and J are TRBV30 and TRBJ1-5; D remains ambiguous. Trimming shortened V by 1 base and J by 3 bases, and 16 bases separated the two germline ends. The CDR3 length is 16 residues. In germline, CDR1 is GTSNPN, CDR2 SVGIG (reference sequence). CDR3 bases: TGTGCCTGGAGTGGGCCCGGAGGAGGGATCAATCAGCCCCAGCATTTT. Translation gives CAWSGPGGGINQPQHF.

This rearrangement joins TRBV7-9 to TRBJ2-5; D is ambiguous. The CDR3 spans 14 residues. The germline gives CDR1 SEHNR, CDR2 FQNEAQ (reference sequence). With 3 bases removed from V and 4 bases from J, the gap between germline ends came to 12 bases. Here the CDR3 DNA reads TGTGCCAGCAGCTTCGGGCAGGTTGTAGAGACCCAGTACTTC. It encodes CASSFGQVVETQYF. Full variable domain (remainder filled in from reference TRBV7-9 and TRBJ2-5): DTGVSQNPRHKITKRGQNVTFRCDPISEHNRLYWYRQTLGQGPEFLTYFQNEAQLEKSRLLSDRFSAERPKGSFSTLEIQRTEQGDSAMYLCASSFGQVVETQYFGPGTRLLVL.

V usage is TRBV2 and J usage is TRBJ1-2, with 11 bases fitting TRBD1. The CDR3 has 14 residues. Germline CDR1 reads SNHLY; CDR2 reads FYNNEI. V trimming: 8 bases; J trimming: 2 bases; junction bases outside the gene matches: 4. The chain's CDR3 is CASSGTGGNYGYTF. The DNA of the CDR3 is TGTGCCAGCTCCGGGACAGGGGGAAACTATGGCTACACCTTC.

The V gene is TRBV7-9, the J gene TRBJ1-2; a weak D match, TRBD1 (6 bases). Looked up from germline, CDR1 is SEHNR and CDR2 is FQNEAQ (reference sequence). V lost 4 bases, J lost 3 bases, and 18 bases lay in between. This CDR3 comprises 16 residues. DNA for the CDR3: TGTGCCAGCAGCTCCTCGCAGGGGAGGGGCGACTATGGCTACACCTTC. Translated, it gives CASSSSQGRGDYGYTF. Using reference TRBV7-9 and TRBJ1-2 for the parts outside the CDR3, the full variable domain is DTGVSQNPRHKITKRGQNVTFRCDPISEHNRLYWYRQTLGQGPEFLTYFQNEAQLEKSRLLSDRFSAERPKGSFSTLEIQRTEQGDSAMYLCASSSSQGRGDYGYTFGSGTRLTVV.

This clone has a handful of counts. The rearrangement links TRBV5-1 to TRBJ1-2; D gene unclear. CDR1 and CDR2 from the germline V gene are SGHRS and YFSETQ. Trimming removed 0 bases at V and 1 base at J, with 10 bases between. The CDR3 covers 15 residues. CDR3 bases: TGCGCCAGCAGCTTGGAGGCAGGAAATAACTATGGCTACACCTTC. Protein product: CASSLEAGNNYGYTF.

The rearrangement links TRBV2 to TRBJ1-1; D remains ambiguous. In germline, CDR1 is SNHLY, CDR2 FYNNEI. The CDR3 has 13 residues. V lost 7 bases to trimming and J lost 1 base, with 10 bases between them. DNA of the CDR3: TGTGCCAGCATGGGTCGGGGGAACACTGAAGCTTTCTTT. This translates into CASMGRGNTEAFF.

This clone was observed a single time. The J gene is TRBJ2-1, the V gene TRBV30; 12 positions match TRBD2. Per the germline V gene, CDR1 is GTSNPN and CDR2 is SVGIG (reference sequence). The junction had 1 base not matched to a gene; V was cut back by 1 base and J by 0 bases. This CDR3 region has 16 residues. CDR3 residues: CAWSGLAGDSYNEQFF. The CDR3 bases are TGTGCCTGGAGTGGACTAGCGGGGGACTCCTACAATGAGCAGTTCTTC. Based on the CDR3 plus reference TRBV30 and TRBJ2-1, the full variable domain is SQTIHQWPATLVQPVGSPLSLECTVEGTSNPNLYWYRQAAGRGLQLLFYSVGIGQISSEVPQNLSASRPQDRQFILSSKKLLLSDSGFYLCAWSGLAGDSYNEQFFGPGTRLTVL.

The chain joins TRBV6-1 to TRBJ2-1, with no clear D. The V gene's germline CDR1 is MNHNS and CDR2 SASEGT. This CDR3 is 14 amino acids long. V gave up 2 bases and J gave up 10 bases, with 15 bases separating them. In DNA, the CDR3 is TGTGCCAGCAGTGAACTGCCTATGGTATGGGAGCAGTTCTTC. Translating it yields CASSELPMVWEQFF.

The chain carries TRBV6-1 and TRBJ2-7; D is uncertain. Germline V gives CDR1 MNHNS, CDR2 SASEGT. This CDR3 spans 14 amino acids. With 10 bases removed from V and 0 bases from J, the gap between germline ends came to 16 bases. The CDR3 sequence is CATKPSGGSYEQYF. CDR3 nucleotides: TGTGCCACCAAGCCTTCGGGCGGCTCCTACGAGCAGTACTTC.

The chain employs TRBV11-3 and TRBJ2-1; TRBD1 is a possible D gene (6 bases). CDR1 SGHNT and CDR2 YENEEA come from the germline V gene. The CDR3 spans 14 residues. V lost 1 base, J lost 3 bases, and 7 bases lay in between. The CDR3 sequence is CASSLADSYNEQFF. CDR3 nucleotide sequence: TGTGCCAGCAGCTTAGCGGACAGCTACAATGAGCAGTTCTTC.